One and the same sample provided the 5 T cell receptor beta chains below, sequenced in a study of regulatory T cells in long-lasting Graves disease. With iRepertoire HTBI primers and Arm-PCR of CDR3 regions, TCR beta libraries were built. TCRdb processed the multiplex PCR reads anew with MiXCR; each CDR3 protein has one entry. This sample has a few hundred thousand distinct CDR3 sequences, with 23% found just once. The time point denotes: persistent/refractory GD, antithyroid drugs over 5 years with positive TRAb. Construction of the TCR library relied on RNA isolated from PBMCs. Sequencing used peripheral blood mononuclear cells (PBMCs), obtained when the disease was refractory, from a patient treated with antithyroid drugs. The receptors here all came from a female donor with Graves disease.

The chain joins TRBV6-5 to TRBJ1-5; unclear D gene. CDR1 and CDR2 from the germline V gene are MNHEY and SVGAGI. Deletions cut 0 bases from V and 0 bases from J, with 9 bases between. CDR3 size: 16 residues. CDR3 DNA: TGTGCCAGCAGTTACTCGATACGGATTAGCAATCAGCCCCAGCATTTT. Residues: CASSYSIRISNQPQHF.

In its sample, this clonotype was seen many times. The V and J genes are TRBV7-9 and TRBJ2-7; D is unclear. Germline assignment: CDR1 SEHNR and CDR2 FQNEAQ (reference sequence). The V end was cut by 4 bases, the J end by 2 bases, with 15 bases between. This CDR3 has 15 residues. The CDR3 DNA reads as TGTGCCAGCAGCTCAAGCCGGATACGAGCCTACGAGCAGTACTTC. Residues: CASSSSRIRAYEQYF. Using reference TRBV7-9 and TRBJ2-7 for the parts outside the CDR3, the full variable domain is DTGVSQNPRHKITKRGQNVTFRCDPISEHNRLYWYRQTLGQGPEFLTYFQNEAQLEKSRLLSDRFSAERPKGSFSTLEIQRTEQGDSAMYLCASSSSRIRAYEQYFGPGTRLTVT.

This clonotype was found a few times. This chain uses TRBV18 with TRBJ2-7; 13 nucleotides line up with TRBD2. The CDR3 totals 17 residues. The germline V gene encodes CDR1 KGHSH and CDR2 LQKENI. With V trimmed by 3 bases and J by 1 base, 6 bases remained unmatched. The CDR3 protein is CASSPPTSGRASYEQYF. The CDR3 DNA follows: TGTGCCAGCTCACCCCCTACTAGCGGGAGGGCTTCCTACGAGCAGTACTTC.

In its sample, this clonotype was seen a few times. The chain recombines TRBV20-1 with TRBJ2-6; D uncertain. Germline CDR1 reads DFQATT; CDR2 reads SNEGSKA (reference sequence). This CDR3 comprises 13 residues. V was shortened by 4 bases and J by 0 bases, with 4 bases between the two germline ends. CDR3 sequence (DNA): TGCAGTGCTACAGGCTCTGGGGCCAACGTCCTGACTTTC. Translating it yields CSATGSGANVLTF.

This clonotype was recorded a few times. This chain links TRBV20-1 with TRBJ1-1; the D gene is possibly TRBD1 (6 bases). Per the germline V gene, CDR1 is DFQATT and CDR2 is SNEGSKA (reference sequence). Trimming removed 3 bases at V and 0 bases at J, with 17 bases between. The CDR3 is made up of 16 amino acids. The CDR3 sequence is CSASSLGARVNTEAFF. As DNA, the CDR3 is TGCAGTGCTAGTAGTCTGGGGGCTCGCGTGAACACTGAAGCTTTCTTT.